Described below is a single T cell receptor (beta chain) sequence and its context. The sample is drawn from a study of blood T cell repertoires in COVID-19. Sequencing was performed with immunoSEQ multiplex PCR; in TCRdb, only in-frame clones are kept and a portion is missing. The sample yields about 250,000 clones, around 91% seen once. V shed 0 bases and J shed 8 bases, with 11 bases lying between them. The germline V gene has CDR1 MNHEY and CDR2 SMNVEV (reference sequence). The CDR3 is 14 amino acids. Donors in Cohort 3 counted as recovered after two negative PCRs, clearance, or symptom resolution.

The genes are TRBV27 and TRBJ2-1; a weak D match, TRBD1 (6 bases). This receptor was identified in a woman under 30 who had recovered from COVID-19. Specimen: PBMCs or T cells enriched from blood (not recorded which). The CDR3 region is CASSLSNTGYEQFF. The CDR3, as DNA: TGTGCCAGCAGTTTATCTAATACAGGGTATGAGCAGTTCTTC.